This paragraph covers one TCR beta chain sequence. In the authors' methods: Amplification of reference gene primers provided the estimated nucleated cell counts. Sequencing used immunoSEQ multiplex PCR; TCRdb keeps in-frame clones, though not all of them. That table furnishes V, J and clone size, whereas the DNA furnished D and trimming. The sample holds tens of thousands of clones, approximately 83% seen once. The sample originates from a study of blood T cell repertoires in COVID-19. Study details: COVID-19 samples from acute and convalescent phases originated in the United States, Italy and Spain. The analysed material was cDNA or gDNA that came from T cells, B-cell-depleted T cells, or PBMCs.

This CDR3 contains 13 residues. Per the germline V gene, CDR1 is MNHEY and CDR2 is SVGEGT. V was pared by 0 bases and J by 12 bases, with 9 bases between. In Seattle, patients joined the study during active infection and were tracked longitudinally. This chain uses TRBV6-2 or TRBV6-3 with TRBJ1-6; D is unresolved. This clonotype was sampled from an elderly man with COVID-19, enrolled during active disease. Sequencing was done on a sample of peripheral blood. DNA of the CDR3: TGTGCCAGCAGTTACTCAGGCGGGATACCCCTCCACTTT. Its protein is CASSYSGGIPLHF.